The rows below give T cell receptor beta chains drawn from one sample of a study of tumor-infiltrating lymphocytes in primary liver carcinoma. TCRdb passed the multiplex PCR reads through MiXCR, listing each CDR3 protein once. Of tens of thousands of distinct CDR3 sequences in the sample, roughly 72% are singletons; the top ten hold 19%. The sequencing input was liver tumor tissue from sampling region 1. The receptor set was obtained from a man aged 35-49 years with primary liver carcinoma and hepatitis B virus infection. The CDR3 runs from the conserved cysteine through the conserved F or W. Each record gives: J gene, clone size, D gene, V gene, CDR3 DNA, CDR3 protein. D genes are given only for firm matches. The size of a clone is reported for some rows only, either as once, few or many, or as a class for expanded clones.

TRBJ2-7,many,NA,TRBV6-1,TGTGCCAGCAGGGGAGATTACGAGCAGTACTTC,CASRGDYEQYF
TRBJ2-7,few,NA,TRBV19,TGTGCCAGTAGTATAGCGACCACCTACGAGCAGTACTTC,CASSIATTYEQYF
TRBJ2-4,few,NA,TRBV12-3/TRBV12-4,TGCACCAGCAGTTTTGGAGGAAAAAACATTCAGTACTTC,CTSSFGGKNIQYF
TRBJ2-3,NA,NA,TRBV4-2,TGTGCCAGCATCCAAGAAGCGGTAGTAAGTGCAGATACGCAGTATTTT,CASIQEAVVSADTQYF
TRBJ2-3,once,NA,TRBV10-3,TGTGCCATCAGTGAGTCGTCTAACAACCAGCCCCAGTATTTT,CAISESSNNQPQYF
TRBJ1-1,NA,NA,TRBV5-4,TGTGCCAACAGCGGAGGAGACGGGAACACTGAAGCTTTCTTT,CANSGGDGNTEAFF
TRBJ2-3,NA,TRBD2,TRBV10-3,TGTGCCATCAGTCTGACTAGCAAAGTATCAGATACGCAGTATTTT,CAISLTSKVSDTQYF
TRBJ2-7,NA,TRBD1,TRBV12-3/TRBV12-4,TGTGCCAACAGTCCTACGGGACAGGGTTCCTACGAGCAGTACTTC,CANSPTGQGSYEQYF
TRBJ2-3,NA,NA,TRBV11-2,TGTGCCAGCAGCTTAGATCTGGGGGACTTCACAGATACGCAGTATTTT,CASSLDLGDFTDTQYF
TRBJ1-1,NA,NA,TRBV5-4,TGTGCCATCAGCTCCCCATACCGTACTGAAGCTTTCTTT,CAISSPYRTEAFF
TRBJ1-5,NA,NA,TRBV19,TGTGCCAGTAGTAACCTGGGGCGGAACAATCAGCCCCAGCATTTT,CASSNLGRNNQPQHF
TRBJ2-7,many,NA,TRBV28,TGTGCCAGCTCTAGTAGGACGCCCGTCCACTTC,CASSSRTPVHF
TRBJ2-6,many,NA,TRBV28,TGTGCCAGCAGAAAAACCCACTCTGGGGCCAACGTCCTGACTTTC,CASRKTHSGANVLTF
TRBJ2-2,NA,NA,TRBV6-5,TGCGCCAGCAGTTTAGGTGGAGGACCCGGGGAGCTGTTTTTT,CASSLGGGPGELFF
TRBJ2-1,NA,NA,TRBV10-3,TGTGCCATCAGTGATAGAGGCAGGGAGGATGTGCAGTTCTTC,CAISDRGREDVQFF
TRBJ2-6,many,NA,TRBV29-1,TGCAGCGTTGAAGCCTCCGGGACAGGGGCCAACGTCCTGACTTTC,CSVEASGTGANVLTF
TRBJ2-2,NA,NA,TRBV10-3,TGTGCCATCAGTAAAGCTGGGCAACTAGACACTGGGGAGCTGTTATTT,CAISKAGQLDTGELLF
TRBJ1-5,NA,NA,TRBV2,TGTGCCAACAGTGCCCCGAGAGTTAATCAGCCCCAGCATTTT,CANSAPRVNQPQHF